These 8 T cell receptor beta chains came from one sample sequenced in a study of T cells after yellow fever vaccination. Each CDR3 protein is one row after TCRdb ran MiXCR on the 5' RACE reads. The table records a few hundred thousand distinct CDR3 sequences, roughly 6.3% of them present only once. The sequenced sample was CD4+ T cells sorted from PBMCs, obtained on the day of the yellow fever booster vaccination. These receptors came from a man between 25 and 39 years old who received the YFV17D yellow fever vaccine.

This clonotype has only a few counts. The V and J genes are TRBV11-3 and TRBJ2-1; D unresolved. Trimming took off 1 base at V and 10 bases at J, with 17 bases between the two ends. The CDR3 is 15 amino acids. Looked up from germline, CDR1 is SGHNT and CDR2 is YENEEA. The CDR3: CASSLGTPASGEQFF. The CDR3 DNA sequence: TGTGCCAGCAGCTTAGGCACTCCCGCCAGTGGGGAGCAGTTCTTC.

There are many counts of this clonotype. The chain links TRBV18 to TRBJ2-3; D is unresolved. V gave up 1 base and J gave up 2 bases, with 13 bases separating them. The CDR3 spans 16 residues. Germline V CDR1 and CDR2: KGHSH, LQKENI. This CDR3 reads CASSPQKVSLTDTQYF. The CDR3 nucleotides read TGTGCCAGCTCACCACAAAAGGTCTCCCTCACAGATACGCAGTATTTT.

This clonotype was seen ten or more times. The CDR3 here is CASSFDPGPQYEQYF. CDR3 nucleotides: TGCGCCAGCAGCTTCGATCCAGGCCCTCAATACGAGCAGTACTTC. The rearrangement uses TRBV5-1 and TRBJ2-7; no reliable D call. This CDR3 comprises 15 residues. Germline V gene sequence: CDR1 SGHRS, CDR2 YFSETQ. Trimming shortened V by 2 bases and J by 4 bases, and 16 bases separated the two germline ends.

This rearrangement joins TRBV7-2 to TRBJ2-7; 8 bases agree with TRBD2. This CDR3 is built from 16 residues. The J segment lost 7 bases and the V segment lost 0 bases, leaving 11 bases of the junction unmatched. The germline gives CDR1 SGHTA, CDR2 FQGNSA. In nucleotides, the CDR3 is TGTGCCAGCAGCTTAGCGGGAGGAGCGGGAGCTGGTGAGCAGTACTTC. Its protein product is CASSLAGGAGAGEQYF.

This clonotype was observed many times. This chain uses TRBV9 with TRBJ2-3; D uncertain. The CDR3 is 13 residues long. V lost 3 bases to trimming and J lost 7 bases, with 12 bases between them. In germline, CDR1 is SGDLS, CDR2 YYNGEE. The CDR3 here is CASSALTVHTQYF. DNA of the CDR3: TGTGCCAGCAGCGCTCTGACCGTGCATACGCAGTATTTT. The whole variable domain, filled in from reference TRBV9 and TRBJ2-3, reads DSGVTQTPKHLITATGQRVTLRCSPRSGDLSVYWYQQSLDQGLQFLIQYYNGEERAKGNILERFSAQQFPDLHSELNLSSLELGDSALYFCASSALTVHTQYFGPGTRLTVL.

This clonotype was observed at least ten times. The DNA of the CDR3 is TGTGCCAGCAGTTACTCGACTAGCGGGAGGGCCCTCAATGAGCAGTTCTTC. It codes for CASSYSTSGRALNEQFF. The J gene is TRBJ2-1, the V gene TRBV6-5; 14 positions match TRBD2. This CDR3 is 17 amino acids long. Trimming at V came to 0 bases and at J to 6 bases, leaving 4 bases not matched to a gene. The germline V gene has CDR1 MNHEY and CDR2 SVGAGI.

The chain uses TRBV28 and TRBJ2-7; D possibly corresponds to TRBD1 (6 bases). Germline CDR1 and CDR2: MDHEN and SYDVKM. The CDR3 covers 15 residues. Trimming took off 2 bases at V and 2 bases at J, with 13 bases between the two ends. The CDR3 region is CASSLGRDKAYEQYF. CDR3 DNA: TGTGCCAGCAGTTTAGGTCGGGACAAGGCCTACGAGCAGTACTTC.

The rearrangement links TRBV12-5 to TRBJ1-4; D is possibly TRBD1 (5 bases). Germline V gene lookup returns CDR1 LGHNT and CDR2 FRNRAP. V was trimmed by 5 bases and J by 6 bases, leaving 13 bases between them. This CDR3 has 14 amino acids. CDR3 coding DNA: TGTGCTAGTGGTCCCCCACAGGCGGATGAAAAACTGTTTTTT. It yields the protein CASGPPQADEKLFF.